This TCR beta chain appears in the sequencing data of a study of PD-1 blockade in classical Hodgkin lymphoma. Whole-study findings and limits: Only CD4+ TCR diversity, not CD8+, had risen significantly by C4D1.

Clones were sequenced by immunoSEQ multiplex PCR, and TCRdb holds only the in-frame ones, with some missing. The table includes several thousand clones, 76% detected once. Trimming stripped 0 bases from V and 8 bases from J, with 17 bases between. The CDR3 loop spans 16 amino acids. The germline CDR1 and CDR2 sequences are KGHSH and LQKENI. The table lists this clone with a few counts. Its antigen is still unknown. Each of the patients experienced relapse following autologous stem cell transplantation, and their brentuximab vedotin exposure differed. The V gene is TRBV18, the J gene TRBJ2-1; D is possibly TRBD2 (7 bases). The TCR was taken from a human donor with classical Hodgkin lymphoma. The source was peripheral blood mononuclear cells (PBMCs), collected before the second cycle of nivolumab. DNA of the CDR3: TGTGCCAGCTCACCACCGGGGAGCGGGACAAACCATGAGCAGTTCTTC. Its translation is CASSPPGSGTNHEQFF.